A single sample gave rise to the 18 T cell receptor beta chains below, sequenced in a study of T cell repertoires in cytomegalovirus infection. TCRdb analysed the reads with MiXCR anew, one entry per CDR3 protein. This table holds about 680,000 distinct CDR3 sequences, approximately 24% found once. Source material: CD8+ T cells from PBMCs. The receptors derive from a human donor in good health (CMV status not recorded). Some clones in this sample may be carry-over from other donors' samples.

This clonotype was found many times. The J gene is TRBJ2-4, the V gene TRBV7-3; TRBD1 or TRBD2 may be the D gene (5 bases each). Germline V CDR1 and CDR2: SGHTA, FQGTGA. The CDR3 loop spans 12 amino acids. V was shortened by 5 bases and J by 7 bases, with 9 bases between the two germline ends. CDR3 in amino acids: CASSPGDNIQYF. The CDR3 DNA sequence: TGTGCCAGCAGCCCCGGGGACAACATTCAGTACTTC. The full variable domain, completed using reference TRBV7-3 and TRBJ2-4, is GAGVSQTPSNKVTEKGKYVELRCDPISGHTALYWYRQSLGQGPEFLIYFQGTGAADDSGLPNDRFFAVRPEGSVSTLKIQRTERGDSAVYLCASSPGDNIQYFGAGTRLSVL.

This clonotype was seen at least ten times. The chain combines TRBV7-6 with TRBJ1-1; tentative D call: TRBD1 (6 bases). V was pared by 5 bases and J by 6 bases, with 31 bases between. The CDR3 runs to 19 residues. Germline assignment: CDR1 SGHVS and CDR2 FNYEAQ. The CDR3 DNA follows: TGTGCCAGCAGCCCTAGGATGACTCAAGGGGGAATGTTAGACGCTGAAGCTTTCTTT. It encodes CASSPRMTQGGMLDAEAFF.

The chain is built from TRBV4-1 and TRBJ2-5; D gene unclear. CDR1 is MGHRA, CDR2 YSYEKL, per germline. Trimming removed 1 base at V and 5 bases at J, with 14 bases between. The CDR3 spans 15 residues. DNA for the CDR3: TGCGCCAGCAGCCAAGGACTTGTGGAGTTGGAGACCCAGTACTTC. Its protein is CASSQGLVELETQYF.

In its sample, this clonotype was seen once. This sequence joins TRBV5-1 and TRBJ2-2; tentatively, D is TRBD2 (5 bases). Germline assignment: CDR1 SGHRS and CDR2 YFSETQ. Trimming took 3 bases from V and 7 from J, leaving 16 bases between them. The CDR3 loop spans 15 amino acids. The CDR3 is CASSSPVGNHGELFF. In DNA, the CDR3 is TGCGCCAGCAGCTCTCCCGTCGGGAACCACGGGGAGCTGTTTTTT. Based on the CDR3 plus reference TRBV5-1 and TRBJ2-2, the full variable domain is KAGVTQTPRYLIKTRGQQVTLSCSPISGHRSVSWYQQTPGQGLQFLFEYFSETQRNKGNFPGRFSGRQFSNSRSEMNVSTLELGDSALYLCASSSPVGNHGELFFGEGSRLTVL.

The V call is TRBV20-1, the J call TRBJ2-3; 9 nucleotides agree with TRBD2. J gave up 6 bases and V 1 base, and 11 bases lay outside the gene matches. This CDR3 contains 16 residues. Germline lookup yields CDR1 DFQATT and CDR2 SNEGSKA (reference sequence). CDR3 sequence (DNA): TGCAGTGCTAGAGCACACTTCGGGACTAGCAACGATACGCAGTATTTT. Amino acids: CSARAHFGTSNDTQYF.

This clonotype was found many times. The J gene is TRBJ2-7, the V gene TRBV29-1, with 7 bases that match TRBD1. CDR1 is SQVTM, CDR2 ANQGSEA, per germline. The J segment lost 0 bases and the V segment lost 2 bases, leaving 1 base of the junction unmatched. This CDR3 region has 13 residues. In DNA form, the CDR3 reads TGCAGCGTTGAAACAGGGGACTCCTACGAGCAGTACTTC. This gives the protein CSVETGDSYEQYF.

This clonotype has a handful of counts. The chain uses TRBV7-9 and TRBJ2-7; the D gene is possibly TRBD2 (5 bases). V was clipped by 1 base and J by 6 bases, with 16 bases between them. The length of the CDR3 is 15 residues. CDR1 is SEHNR, CDR2 FQNEAQ, per germline (reference sequence). CDR3 protein: CASSLGGEPFSEQYV. CDR3 nucleotides: TGTGCCAGCAGCTTAGGTGGGGAGCCCTTCAGCGAGCAGTACGTC.

The V gene is TRBV5-6, the J gene TRBJ2-7; TRBD1 might be the D (5 bases). V shed 4 bases and J shed 1 base, with 9 bases lying between them. The CDR3 loop spans 13 amino acids. Germline loops: CDR1 SGHDT, CDR2 YYEEEE. CDR3 sequence reads: CASSQGRSYEQYV. In DNA form, the CDR3 reads TGTGCCAGCAGCCAGGGAAGATCCTACGAGCAGTACGTC.

This clonotype showed up just once. This chain connects TRBV5-6 to TRBJ1-1, with 7 bases lining up with TRBD1. Germline lookup yields CDR1 SGHDT and CDR2 YYEEEE. J lost 0 bases, V lost 4 bases, and 6 bases had no gene match. CDR3 length: 15 amino acids. As DNA, the CDR3 is TGTGCCAGCAGCAAGCCGACAGGGCTGAACACTGAAGCTTTCTTT. It yields the protein CASSKPTGLNTEAFF.

The chain is built from TRBV5-1 and TRBJ1-5; D might be TRBD1 (6 bases). Germline V gene data show CDR1 as SGHRS and CDR2 as YFSETQ. The CDR3 has 14 residues. V was trimmed by 2 bases and J by 5 bases, leaving 11 bases between them. The CDR3 loop is CASSFLGGHQPQHF. CDR3 DNA sequence: TGCGCCAGCAGCTTCCTAGGGGGGCATCAGCCCCAGCATTTT.

The chain couples TRBV5-5 to TRBJ2-1; TRBD1 is a possible D gene (5 bases). V was shortened by 1 base and J by 5 bases, with 10 bases between the two germline ends. CDR3 length equals 14 residues. The germline CDR1 and CDR2 sequences are SGHKS and YYEKEE (reference sequence). The CDR3 DNA is TGTGCCAGCAGCTTGTCCAGGGTAAACAATGAGCAGTTCTTC. Its translation is CASSLSRVNNEQFF.

This clonotype showed up just a few times. The chain joins TRBV28 to TRBJ1-1, with TRBD1 as a possible D gene (5 bases). Trimming stripped 5 bases from V and 3 bases from J, with 13 bases between. Germline V lookup: CDR1 MDHEN, CDR2 SYDVKM. The CDR3 extends over 14 amino acids. The DNA for the CDR3 is TGTGCCAGCAGTCTTCCCCAGGGCTACACTGAAGCTTTCTTT. Its translation: CASSLPQGYTEAFF.

The chain is built from TRBV7-3 and TRBJ2-1; TRBD2 matches 7 bases. Germline V lookup: CDR1 SGHTA, CDR2 FQGTGA. This CDR3 contains 16 residues. The J segment lost 3 bases and the V segment lost 0 bases, leaving 5 bases of the junction unmatched. The CDR3 DNA sequence: TGTGCCAGCAGCTTAACGCGGCGGGGGAACTACAATGAGCAGTTCTTC. The encoded protein is CASSLTRRGNYNEQFF. The full variable domain, its missing parts supplied by reference TRBV7-3 and TRBJ2-1, is GAGVSQTPSNKVTEKGKYVELRCDPISGHTALYWYRQSLGQGPEFLIYFQGTGAADDSGLPNDRFFAVRPEGSVSTLKIQRTERGDSAVYLCASSLTRRGNYNEQFFGPGTRLTVL.

The CDR3 here is CSVGVGDYTEAFF. CDR3 coding DNA: TGCAGCGTCGGTGTTGGGGACTACACTGAAGCTTTCTTT. The V gene is TRBV29-1, the J gene TRBJ1-1; a possible D gene is TRBD1 (5 bases). The germline V gene has CDR1 SQVTM and CDR2 ANQGSEA. This CDR3 contains 13 residues. Trimming stripped 6 bases from V and 3 bases from J, with 14 bases between.

This clonotype was recorded many times. The CDR3 DNA reads as TGTGCCAGCAGCTTATCCTTCGGGACAACCCACACCGGGGAGCTGTTTTTT. It codes for CASSLSFGTTHTGELFF. The chain is built from TRBV7-8 and TRBJ2-2; D possibly corresponds to TRBD1 (6 bases). This CDR3 region has 17 residues. Germline CDR1 is SGHVS and CDR2 is FQNEAQ. Trimming left V 2 bases short and J 3 bases short, with 16 bases between.

This clonotype was counted ten times or more. The V and J genes are TRBV7-9 and TRBJ2-7; TRBD1 agrees at 7 bases. Trimming removed 4 bases from V and 5 bases from J; junction bases left unmatched: 14. Germline values: CDR1 SEHNR, CDR2 FQNEAQ (reference sequence). The CDR3 length is 16 residues. The CDR3 is CASSSSGTDDSHEQYF. CDR3 DNA: TGTGCCAGCAGCTCCTCCGGGACAGACGACAGCCACGAGCAGTACTTC.

This chain connects TRBV5-6 to TRBJ2-5, with no clear D. The CDR3 has 12 residues. Per the germline V gene, CDR1 is SGHDT and CDR2 is YYEEEE. The V and J ends lost 7 bases and 0 bases respectively, with 7 bases between them. For the CDR3, the DNA is TGTGCCAGCGTTTCCCACCAAGAGACCCAGTACTTC. It encodes CASVSHQETQYF.

The chain carries TRBV7-6 and TRBJ1-5, with no clear D. CDR1 and CDR2 from the germline V gene are SGHVS and FNYEAQ. V gave up 5 bases and J gave up 0 bases, with 11 bases separating them. CDR3 length equals 15 residues. CDR3 bases: TGTGCCAGCAGCCTCTCCCGGGTTAGCAATCAGCCCCAGCATTTT. Amino acid sequence: CASSLSRVSNQPQHF.